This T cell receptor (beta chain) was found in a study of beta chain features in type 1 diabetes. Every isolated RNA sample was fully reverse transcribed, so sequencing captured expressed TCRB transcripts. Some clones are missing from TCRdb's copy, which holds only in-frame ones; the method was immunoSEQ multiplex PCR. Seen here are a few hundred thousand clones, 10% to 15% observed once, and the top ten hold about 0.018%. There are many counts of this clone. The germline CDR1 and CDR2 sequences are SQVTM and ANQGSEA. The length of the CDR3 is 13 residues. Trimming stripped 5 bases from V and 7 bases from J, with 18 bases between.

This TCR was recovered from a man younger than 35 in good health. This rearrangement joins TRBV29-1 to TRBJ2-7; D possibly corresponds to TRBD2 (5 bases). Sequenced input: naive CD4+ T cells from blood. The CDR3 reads CSVRQDSPSEQYF. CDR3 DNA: TGCAGCGTTCGTCAGGACTCCCCTTCGGAGCAGTACTTC.